This T cell receptor (beta chain) came from a study of cytomegalovirus exposure and HLA in healthy donors. Primers included in the PCR were 60 Vbeta and 13 Jbeta primers. Measured with immunoSEQ multiplex PCR; TCRdb has only the in-frame clones, and not every one. The table lists 150,000 to 200,000 clones, around 75% of them singletons. The sample comprised PBMCs. This receptor was identified in a human donor in good health.

The CDR3 loop is CSAYFGEGEFF. CDR3 nucleotides: TGCAGTGCTTATTTTGGGGAAGGGGAGTTCTTC. This sequence joins TRBV20-1 and TRBJ2-1, with D perhaps matching TRBD1 (5 bases). Germline V CDR1 and CDR2: DFQATT, SNEGSKA (reference sequence). V lost 5 bases to trimming and J lost 14 bases, with 16 bases between them. The CDR3 consists of 11 residues.